A single sample gave rise to the 21 T cell receptor beta chains below, sequenced in a study of response to subunit inactivated influenza vaccine. TCRdb re-called the RT-PCR reads through MiXCR, storing one row per CDR3 protein. The sample carries about 780,000 distinct CDR3 sequences, approximately 17% recorded once. Sequencing was performed on PBMCs from blood, taken roughly 5 days after vaccination. These receptor sequences come from a man aged 50-59 years who received an inactivated influenza vaccine.

The chain recombines TRBV9 with TRBJ2-1; 9 nucleotides agree with TRBD2. The CDR3 runs 16 residues. The V gene end was trimmed by 4 bases and the J gene end by 9 bases; junction bases not matched to a gene: 14. Germline V gene data show CDR1 as SGDLS and CDR2 as YYNGEE. Written as DNA, the CDR3 is TGTGCCAGCAGCCCCAGGACTAGCGCCTTAGGGGGTGAGCAGTTCTTC. It specifies CASSPRTSALGGEQFF.

CDR3 sequence (DNA): TGTGCCAGCAGCCTAGGGGGGGCAGGAAATTCACCCCTCCACTTT. Residues: CASSLGGAGNSPLHF. This rearrangement joins TRBV6-1 to TRBJ1-6, with D perhaps matching TRBD1 (6 bases). The CDR3 loop spans 15 amino acids. Germline loops: CDR1 MNHNS, CDR2 SASEGT. Deletions cut 6 bases from V and 7 bases from J, with 16 bases between.

Only a few counts were recorded for this clonotype. Germline and junction disagree at one end, which may indicate a read error. V is TRBV7-9 and J is TRBJ2-5; 8 bases are shared with TRBD1. This CDR3 is 16 amino acids long. Germline V gene data show CDR1 as SEHNR and CDR2 as FQNEAQ (reference sequence). The CDR3 protein is CASSPLTGQGQETQYF. CDR3 sequence (DNA): TGTGCTAGCAGCCCATTAACTGGACAGGGCCAAGAGACCCAGTACTTC.

The rearrangement uses TRBV28 and TRBJ2-1; D gene ambiguous. The length of the CDR3 is 14 residues. Germline loops: CDR1 MDHEN, CDR2 SYDVKM. V dropped 3 bases and J dropped 8 bases, with 14 bases sitting between them. The CDR3 is CASSLVMSTHEQFF. CDR3 nucleotides: TGTGCCAGCAGTTTGGTGATGAGCACCCATGAGCAGTTCTTC.

The sample holds many counts of this clonotype. This chain links TRBV24-1 with TRBJ2-1; 8 bases match TRBD1. This CDR3 has 17 residues. Germline CDR1 and CDR2: KGHDR and SFDVKD. Trimming at V came to 4 bases and at J to 0 bases, leaving 7 bases not matched to a gene. The CDR3 DNA reads as TGTGCCACCAGTGACTCACTGGGGACAGGCTCCTACAATGAGCAGTTCTTC. It specifies CATSDSLGTGSYNEQFF.

In its sample, this clonotype was seen a few times. The chain couples TRBV28 to TRBJ2-1; TRBD1 matches at 7 bases. This CDR3 has 14 residues. After removal of 2 bases from V and 9 bases from J, the junction contained 7 bases not matched to a gene. The germline gives CDR1 MDHEN, CDR2 SYDVKM. The CDR3 region has the DNA TGTGCCAGCAGTTTAAGGACAGGTTTATCTGAGCAGTTCTTC. Its translation is CASSLRTGLSEQFF.

This clonotype has more than one count but fewer than ten. This sequence joins TRBV5-8 and TRBJ2-2; D gene unclear. The ends were cut back, 3 bases at V and 5 bases at J, with 17 bases in the middle. In germline, CDR1 is SGHTS, CDR2 YDEGEE. The CDR3 sequence is 16 residues long. In DNA, the CDR3 is TGTGCCAGCAGCTGGGGTCCGAATGTCGGTACCGGGGAGCTGTTTTTT. Translated, it gives CASSWGPNVGTGELFF.

This clonotype came up a few times. The J gene is TRBJ2-7, the V gene TRBV12-3 or TRBV12-4, with TRBD1 as a possible D gene (5 bases). Between the trimmed V and J ends, which lost 6 bases and 4 bases, there was a span of 10 bases. The CDR3 is made up of 12 amino acids. The DNA of the CDR3 is TGTGCCAGCAGCCGACAGAGATACGAGCAGTACTTC. It is translated as CASSRQRYEQYF.

The genes are TRBV6-1 and TRBJ2-5; D gene ambiguous. The germline V and J ends were trimmed by 1 base and 6 bases, with 15 bases remaining between them. The CDR3 runs 15 residues. The germline V gene encodes CDR1 MNHNS and CDR2 SASEGT. The CDR3: CASSEDWEARQTQYF. DNA of the CDR3: TGTGCCAGCAGTGAAGATTGGGAAGCGAGACAGACCCAGTACTTC.

This clonotype has just a few counts. The V and J genes are TRBV7-9 and TRBJ1-2; D gene ambiguous. The CDR3 runs to 12 residues. The V gene lost 8 bases and the J gene lost 4 bases, with 11 bases spanning the gap. The germline CDR1 and CDR2 sequences are SEHNR and FQNEAQ (reference sequence). CDR3 protein: CASAFGVYGYTF. DNA for the CDR3: TGTGCCAGCGCATTTGGTGTCTATGGCTACACCTTC.

This clonotype was seen at least ten times. The rearrangement joins TRBV12-3 or TRBV12-4 to TRBJ1-6, with 7 bases matching TRBD1. The CDR3 has 14 residues. Unmatched junction bases numbered 3, after V lost 4 bases and J lost 6 bases. The CDR3 sequence is CASSSGTANSPLHF. The CDR3 region has the DNA TGTGCCAGCAGTTCCGGGACAGCTAATTCACCCCTCCACTTT.

This clonotype was seen a handful of times. The V gene is TRBV5-1, the J gene TRBJ2-5; the D gene is possibly TRBD1 (6 bases). Looked up from germline, CDR1 is SGHRS and CDR2 is YFSETQ. The CDR3 has 15 residues. Trimming pared 1 base from V and 0 bases from J, leaving 10 bases between. The CDR3 DNA reads TGCGCCAGCAGCTTGTTGGGGGCCAACCAAGAGACCCAGTACTTC. Translation gives CASSLLGANQETQYF.

This clonotype was detected only a few times. The V gene is TRBV7-3, the J gene TRBJ2-3, with D unclear. Germline V gene lookup returns CDR1 SGHTA and CDR2 FQGTGA. The V gene lost 5 bases and the J gene lost 0 bases, with 15 bases spanning the gap. This CDR3 region has 16 residues. CDR3 loop: CASSPSRQESTDTQYF. The CDR3 DNA reads as TGTGCCAGCAGCCCATCTCGGCAGGAGAGCACAGATACGCAGTATTTT.

The gene calls are TRBV13 and TRBJ2-7; 14 nucleotides agree with TRBD2. The germline gives CDR1 PRHDT, CDR2 FYEKMQ (reference sequence). The CDR3 is 15 amino acids. Unmatched junction bases numbered 5, after V lost 7 bases and J lost 3 bases. The CDR3 region is CASIRGLAGVYEQYF. Written as DNA, the CDR3 is TGTGCCAGCATCCGGGGACTAGCGGGAGTCTACGAGCAGTACTTC.

This sequence joins TRBV12-3 or TRBV12-4 and TRBJ1-2; TRBD1 agrees at 8 bases. V shed 5 bases, J shed 6 bases, and the junction held 14 bases outside the gene matches. The CDR3 extends over 16 amino acids. The CDR3 DNA follows: TGTGCCAGCAGTAGCGGTCCAGGGGGCCTTCGGGATGGCTACACCTTC. It codes for CASSSGPGGLRDGYTF.

The chain carries TRBV7-2 and TRBJ2-2; unclear D gene. This CDR3 is 15 amino acids long. V lost 5 bases and J 1 base, leaving 11 bases between the germline ends. Germline V gene lookup returns CDR1 SGHTA and CDR2 FQGNSA. CDR3 in DNA: TGTGCCAGCAGCCCCTTGGGTATGAACACCGGGGAGCTGTTTTTT. Its translation: CASSPLGMNTGELFF.

This clonotype was seen only a few times. The chain is built from TRBV6-2 or TRBV6-3 and TRBJ2-1, with TRBD2 identical over 8 bases. The CDR3 spans 15 residues. V was clipped by 7 bases and J by 1 base; unmatched bases: 6. Germline loops: CDR1 MNHEY, CDR2 SVGEGT. The chain's CDR3 is CASTKGGGSYNEQFF. The CDR3 region has the DNA TGTGCCAGCACCAAGGGCGGGGGGTCCTACAATGAGCAGTTCTTC.

The chain has TRBV5-1 and TRBJ1-6; no firm D call. This CDR3 contains 14 residues. The V end lost 0 bases, the J end lost 10 bases, and 11 bases lay between the germline ends. The V gene's germline CDR1 is SGHRS and CDR2 YFSETQ. CDR3 bases: TGCGCCAGCAGCTTGGAGTGGGGAACCTCACCCCTCCACTTT. Its protein product is CASSLEWGTSPLHF.

The table lists this clonotype with a few counts. The V gene is TRBV29-1, the J gene TRBJ2-2; D perhaps matches TRBD1 (6 bases). The CDR3 length is 13 residues. V was cut by 8 bases and J by 4 bases, with 14 bases left in between. Per germline, CDR1 SQVTM and CDR2 ANQGSEA. In DNA form, the CDR3 reads TGCAGCTCCTATCAGGGGAGCACCGGGGAGCTGTTTTTT. The encoded protein is CSSYQGSTGELFF.

The V call is TRBV4-2, the J call TRBJ2-1, with D tentatively TRBD2 (6 bases). This CDR3 has 15 residues. V shed 3 bases and J shed 5 bases, with 14 bases lying between them. Germline lookup yields CDR1 LGHNA and CDR2 YNFKEQ. CDR3 loop: CASSQGGLTDNEQFF. The CDR3 DNA is TGTGCCAGCAGCCAGGGGGGACTCACCGACAATGAGCAGTTCTTC.

This clonotype has a handful of counts. The V and J genes are TRBV4-3 and TRBJ2-3; D ambiguous. Germline V gives CDR1 LGHNA, CDR2 YSLEER. Deletions cut 1 base from V and 7 bases from J, with 9 bases between. This CDR3 region has 13 residues. This CDR3 reads CASSQARRNTQYF. In DNA form, the CDR3 reads TGCGCCAGCAGCCAAGCTCGGCGGAATACGCAGTATTTT.